The subject of this entry is one T cell receptor beta chain. The data derive from a study of T cells in tuberculosis. In the study overall: Samples predate treatment or fall within its first 7 days.

TCRdb keeps only in-frame clones here, not all; method: immunoSEQ multiplex PCR. This sample carries tens of thousands of clones, 70% to 90% of them seen once, and the ten largest clones take more than 4.5%. Time point indicated: new active TB diagnosis, blood taken before or within 7 days of starting treatment. Germline lookup yields CDR1 LGHNA and CDR2 YNFKEQ. V was trimmed by 2 bases and J by 7 bases, leaving 12 bases between them. This CDR3 is 14 amino acids long. Specimen: PBMCs, collected at tuberculosis diagnosis. The chain is built from TRBV4-2 and TRBJ2-1, with D perhaps TRBD2 (5 bases). This sequence originates from an adult with tuberculosis. DNA for the CDR3: TGTGCCAGCAGCCAAATCGGGGTAGGGAATGAGCAGTTCTTC. Residues: CASSQIGVGNEQFF.